The 32 T cell receptor beta chains below all came from one sample that was sequenced in a study of regulatory T cells (dated by TCRdb to the late 2010s). The library was built by means of the immunoSEQ multiplex PCR assay. The multiplex PCR used 52 forward TRBV primers and 13 reverse TRBJ primers, with assay-based and computational corrections for amplification bias. Sourced from immuneACCESS, this table was stored by TCRdb with only in-frame sequences that have V and J called. A share of the clones is absent; for the studies checked, an unresolved V gene accounts for under half, and the remainder has no known explanation. The sample contains fewer than 20,000 clones, roughly 84% of them found a single time. Around 8% of the sample is held by the ten biggest clonotypes. Broader findings and caveats from the paper: Hydrophobic residues at CDR3 positions 6 and 7 were enriched in conventional CD4+ T cells from CD3G-deficient patients, suggesting more self-reactive specificities.

No cognate antigen is known for these TCRs. Sequencing was performed on conventional CD4+ T cells sorted from blood. These receptors came from a person between 30 and 45 years old with CD3G deficiency.

The V gene is TRBV11-2, the J gene TRBJ2-4; TRBD2 might be the D (5 bases). V was cut by 5 bases and J by 0 bases, with 17 bases left in between. The CDR3 is 17 amino acids. CDR1 and CDR2 (germline): SGHAT, FQNNGV. The CDR3 region is CASSAGLAALAKNIQYF. For the CDR3, the DNA is TGTGCCAGCAGCGCTGGCCTAGCAGCCTTAGCCAAAAACATTCAGTACTTC.

The rearrangement uses TRBV5-1 and TRBJ2-5; TRBD1 matches at 9 bases. The CDR3 covers 14 residues. The germline V gene has CDR1 SGHRS and CDR2 YFSETQ. The trim removed 3 bases at V and 4 bases at J, leaving 4 bases unmatched. This CDR3 reads CASSSGQGRETQYF. The CDR3 DNA follows: TGCGCCAGCAGCTCCGGACAGGGGAGAGAGACCCAGTACTTC.

The chain combines TRBV6-1 with TRBJ1-4; D may be TRBD1 (5 bases). From germline, CDR1 is MNHNS and CDR2 SASEGT. The V end lost 0 bases, the J end lost 7 bases, and 18 bases lay between the germline ends. The CDR3 contains 17 residues. CDR3 protein: CASSEALGEGTGEKLFF. For the CDR3, the DNA is TGTGCCAGCAGTGAAGCCCTCGGGGAAGGGACCGGTGAAAAACTGTTTTTT.

This clone was detected a few times. The genes are TRBV5-1 and TRBJ1-1, with 9 bases matching TRBD1. This CDR3 spans 12 amino acids. J gave up 11 bases and V 0 bases, and 2 bases lay outside the gene matches. Germline V gives CDR1 SGHRS, CDR2 YFSETQ. As DNA, the CDR3 is TGCGCCAGCAGCTTGGGGGACAGGGTTGCTTTCTTT. It translates to CASSLGDRVAFF. Together with reference TRBV5-1 and TRBJ1-1, the CDR3 gives the full variable domain: KAGVTQTPRYLIKTRGQQVTLSCSPISGHRSVSWYQQTPGQGLQFLFEYFSETQRNKGNFPGRFSGRQFSNSRSEMNVSTLELGDSALYLCASSLGDRVAFFGQGTRLTVV.

This chain connects TRBV14 to TRBJ1-2, with D tentatively TRBD1 (6 bases). The ends were cut back, 0 bases at V and 3 bases at J, with 14 bases in the middle. Germline V gene sequence: CDR1 SGHDN, CDR2 FVKESK. The CDR3 is 16 amino acids. CDR3 in amino acids: CASSQEGAIPHYGYTF. CDR3 nucleotide sequence: TGTGCCAGCAGCCAAGAGGGGGCCATTCCCCACTATGGCTACACCTTC.

The chain uses TRBV28 and TRBJ1-1; 7 nucleotides align to TRBD1. Germline V gene data show CDR1 as MDHEN and CDR2 as SYDVKM. CDR3 length: 14 amino acids. The ends lost 5 bases at V and 1 base at J; junction bases unmatched: 4. CDR3: CASSRQGANTEAFF. In nucleotides, the CDR3 is TGTGCCAGCAGTAGACAGGGTGCGAACACTGAAGCTTTCTTT.

The chain has TRBV28 and TRBJ2-7, with D maybe TRBD1 (6 bases). The V end lost 6 bases, the J end lost 0 bases, and 12 bases lay between the germline ends. Per the germline V gene, CDR1 is MDHEN and CDR2 is SYDVKM. This CDR3 spans 14 amino acids. The CDR3 DNA reads TGTGCCAGCAGCACCGGGACACGCTCCTACGAGCAGTACTTC. It codes for CASSTGTRSYEQYF.

This clone occurred once. This chain connects TRBV11-2 to TRBJ1-4, with 7 positions matching TRBD1. Germline lookup yields CDR1 SGHAT and CDR2 FQNNGV. The V segment lost 6 bases and the J segment 11 bases; nucleotides outside the gene matches: 12. This CDR3 is 14 amino acids long. CDR3 sequence reads: CASSQGTASDKLFF. The CDR3 DNA reads as TGTGCCAGCAGTCAAGGGACAGCCTCGGACAAACTGTTTTTT. Based on the CDR3 plus reference TRBV11-2 and TRBJ1-4, the full variable domain is EAGVAQSPRYKIIEKRQSVAFWCNPISGHATLYWYQQILGQGPKLLIQFQNNGVVDDSQLPKDRFSAERLKGVDSTLKIQPAKLEDSAVYLCASSQGTASDKLFFGSGTQLSVL.

The table lists this clone with a few counts. The CDR3 here is CAISESEKGLGGDEQYF. CDR3 nucleotides: TGTGCCATCAGTGAGTCTGAAAAGGGACTGGGAGGGGACGAGCAGTACTTC. J is TRBJ2-7 and V is TRBV10-3; 7 positions match TRBD2. This CDR3 spans 17 amino acids. Per the germline V gene, CDR1 is ENHRY and CDR2 is SYGVKD. The J segment lost 5 bases and the V segment lost 0 bases, leaving 13 bases of the junction unmatched.

V usage is TRBV7-9 and J usage is TRBJ2-3, with TRBD1 matching 9 bases. This CDR3 has 14 amino acids. V shed 5 bases and J 3 bases; nucleotides not matched to a gene: 3. Germline-derived CDR1 and CDR2 are SEHNR and FQNEAQ (reference sequence). The CDR3 spells CASSPGQGTDTQYF. The CDR3 DNA is TGTGCCAGCAGCCCCGGACAGGGGACAGATACGCAGTATTTT. The full variable domain, completed using reference TRBV7-9 and TRBJ2-3, is DTGVSQNPRHKITKRGQNVTFRCDPISEHNRLYWYRQTLGQGPEFLTYFQNEAQLEKSRLLSDRFSAERPKGSFSTLEIQRTEQGDSAMYLCASSPGQGTDTQYFGPGTRLTVL.

This chain uses TRBV6-6 with TRBJ1-1, with D unclear. This CDR3 has 14 amino acids. Trimming stripped 2 bases from V and 1 base from J, with 8 bases between. Germline CDR1 reads MNHNY; CDR2 reads SVGAGI (reference sequence). The DNA for the CDR3 is TGTGCCAGCAGTTACGGTCAGACGAACACTGAAGCTTTCTTT. Its protein product is CASSYGQTNTEAFF.

The J gene is TRBJ1-2, the V gene TRBV6-1, with D unclear. The length of the CDR3 is 13 residues. CDR1 is MNHNS, CDR2 SASEGT, per germline. Trimming pared 4 bases from V and 6 bases from J, leaving 12 bases between. The CDR3 DNA is TGTGCCAGCAGTGCTGAGGTCCGGGATGGCTACACCTTC. It encodes CASSAEVRDGYTF.

The rearrangement joins TRBV6-6 to TRBJ2-6, with TRBD1 identical over 8 bases. Trimming cost V 6 bases and J 1 base; bases outside gene matches: 5. CDR3 length: 16 amino acids. Germline CDR1 MNHNY, CDR2 SVGAGI (reference sequence). The CDR3 coding sequence is TGTGCCAGCAGATCGACAGGGGCTTCTGGGGCCAACGTCCTGACTTTC. It yields the protein CASRSTGASGANVLTF.

The chain couples TRBV11-2 to TRBJ1-1; D not certain. CDR3 length: 13 amino acids. Deletions cut 0 bases from V and 1 base from J, with 3 bases between. Germline-derived CDR1 and CDR2 are SGHAT and FQNNGV. CDR3 bases: TGTGCCAGCAGCTTAGATGGGAACACTGAAGCTTTCTTT. It translates to CASSLDGNTEAFF.

V and J are TRBV7-2 and TRBJ1-1; possible D gene TRBD1, 6 bases. The CDR3 sequence is 13 residues long. Germline V gene data show CDR1 as SGHTA and CDR2 as FQGNSA. Trimming stripped 9 bases from V and 1 base from J, with 12 bases between. This chain's CDR3 is CASKQGPNTEAFF. CDR3 sequence (DNA): TGTGCCAGTAAACAGGGCCCGAACACTGAAGCTTTCTTT. The whole variable domain, remainder taken from reference TRBV7-2 and TRBJ1-1, is GAGVSQSPSNKVTEKGKDVELRCDPISGHTALYWYRQSLGQGLEFLIYFQGNSAPDKSGLPSDRFSAERTGGSVSTLTIQRTQQEDSAVYLCASKQGPNTEAFFGQGTRLTVV.

J is TRBJ1-5 and V is TRBV28; no clear D. Trimming removed 3 bases from V and 0 bases from J, with 12 bases in between. This CDR3 has 16 residues. CDR1 and CDR2 (germline): MDHEN, SYDVKM. CDR3 residues: CASSFRDRNSNQPQHF. CDR3 in DNA: TGTGCCAGCAGTTTCAGAGATAGGAATAGCAATCAGCCCCAGCATTTT.

The rearrangement links TRBV19 to TRBJ2-1; D perhaps matches TRBD1 (5 bases). CDR1 and CDR2 from the germline V gene are LNHDA and SQIVND (reference sequence). The CDR3 covers 15 residues. V was shortened by 5 bases and J by 2 bases, with 13 bases between the two germline ends. CDR3 bases: TGTGCCAGTAGTTTCGGTGGGGCAGCCTACAATGAGCAGTTCTTC. Amino acid sequence: CASSFGGAAYNEQFF.

The V call is TRBV19, the J call TRBJ1-4; 8 bases line up with TRBD1. Germline loops: CDR1 LNHDA, CDR2 SQIVND (reference sequence). This CDR3 contains 16 residues. The trim removed 1 base at V and 6 bases at J, leaving 7 bases unmatched. CDR3 protein: CASSIGLTTGDEKLFF. CDR3 nucleotide sequence: TGTGCCAGTAGTATAGGACTCACGACAGGGGATGAAAAACTGTTTTTT.

The chain combines TRBV5-1 with TRBJ2-3; perhaps TRBD2 as D (6 bases). This CDR3 is built from 13 residues. Germline V gene sequence: CDR1 SGHRS, CDR2 YFSETQ. Trimming pared 4 bases from V and 2 bases from J, leaving 8 bases between. CDR3 protein: CASSLANTDTQYF. The CDR3 DNA sequence: TGCGCCAGCAGCCTAGCGAACACAGATACGCAGTATTTT.

The V call is TRBV28, the J call TRBJ1-2; D is ambiguous. From germline, CDR1 is MDHEN and CDR2 SYDVKM. The CDR3 covers 13 residues. V lost 2 bases and J lost 6, with 10 bases in between. Here the CDR3 reads CASSLPVGHGYTF. CDR3 sequence (DNA): TGTGCCAGCAGTTTACCAGTTGGCCATGGCTACACCTTC.

CDR3 amino acids: CAISEIPGQGTEAFF. The CDR3 coding sequence is TGTGCCATCAGTGAAATTCCGGGACAGGGCACTGAAGCTTTCTTT. The V and J genes are TRBV10-3 and TRBJ1-1, with TRBD1 identical over 9 bases. CDR3 length equals 15 residues. Trimming took 3 bases from V and 4 from J; bases not matched to a gene: 6. Per germline, CDR1 ENHRY and CDR2 SYGVKD.

This clone was picked up a small number of times. This chain connects TRBV28 to TRBJ1-1, with 9 bases that match TRBD1. J lost 3 bases, V lost 5 bases, and 4 bases had no gene match. The CDR3 loop spans 14 amino acids. Germline V gene sequence: CDR1 MDHEN, CDR2 SYDVKM. CDR3 nucleotide sequence: TGTGCCAGCAGTCGAACAGGGGGCTACACTGAAGCTTTCTTT. This gives the protein CASSRTGGYTEAFF.

The chain couples TRBV12-1 to TRBJ2-6; TRBD1, as called in the table, went unchecked against the DNA. TRBV12-1 is reported as a pseudogene. The CDR3 length is 18 residues. CDR3 amino acids: CASSLITVGQSRANVLTF. The CDR3 region has the DNA TGTGCCAGCAGCCTCATCACTGTAGGACAAAGTCGGGCCAACGTCCTGACTTTC.

The chain combines TRBV7-2 with TRBJ2-1; D ambiguous. Trimming cost V 1 base and J 6 bases, with 7 bases left between them. This CDR3 region has 13 residues. CDR1 SGHTA and CDR2 FQGNSA come from the germline V gene. The chain's CDR3 is CASSLEGGNEQFF. CDR3 nucleotides: TGTGCCAGCAGCTTAGAGGGTGGCAATGAGCAGTTCTTC.

This clone was seen only once. The rearrangement joins TRBV14 to TRBJ2-1; D ambiguous. The germline gives CDR1 SGHDN, CDR2 FVKESK. There are 13 residues in the CDR3. The V end was cut by 1 base, the J end by 4 bases, with 5 bases between. CDR3 region: CASSQGLYNEQFF. Here the CDR3 DNA reads TGTGCCAGCAGCCAAGGTCTGTACAATGAGCAGTTCTTC.

The rearrangement joins TRBV28 to TRBJ2-7; D call uncertain. This CDR3 is built from 16 residues. V lost 6 bases and J lost 6, with 24 bases in between. Germline V gene lookup returns CDR1 MDHEN and CDR2 SYDVKM. The CDR3 DNA is TGTGCCAGCAGCCGAATCGACTTCCCCATTACATCCGAGCAGTACTTC. Protein sequence: CASSRIDFPITSEQYF.

This chain joins TRBV2 and TRBJ1-1, with D possibly matching TRBD1 (6 bases). Germline lookup yields CDR1 SNHLY and CDR2 FYNNEI. Trimming took off 3 bases at V and 4 bases at J, with 9 bases between the two ends. The CDR3 consists of 13 residues. The CDR3 sequence: CASSDQGPTEAFF. CDR3 in DNA: TGTGCCAGCAGTGATCAGGGGCCCACTGAAGCTTTCTTT.

V gene TRBV7-8 combines with J gene TRBJ2-7, with 10 bases lining up with TRBD2. The CDR3 has 15 residues. After removal of 3 bases from V and 3 bases from J, the junction contained 5 bases not matched to a gene. Germline V gene data show CDR1 as SGHVS and CDR2 as FQNEAQ. The CDR3: CASSLLAGAHYEQYF. The CDR3 region has the DNA TGTGCCAGCAGCTTGCTAGCGGGAGCCCACTACGAGCAGTACTTC.

This chain uses TRBV7-9 with TRBJ1-2, with 9 bases fitting TRBD1. The CDR3 length is 17 residues. Germline CDR1 and CDR2: SEHNR and FQNEAQ (reference sequence). V lost 0 bases, J lost 1 base, and 6 bases stayed unmatched. The CDR3 here is CASSLARGTGINYGYTF. The CDR3 coding sequence is TGTGCCAGCAGCTTAGCCCGCGGGACAGGGATTAACTATGGCTACACCTTC.

The J gene is TRBJ2-2, the V gene TRBV28; 8 bases align to TRBD1. The CDR3 has 16 amino acids. CDR1 and CDR2 from the germline V gene are MDHEN and SYDVKM. The J segment lost 0 bases and the V segment lost 4 bases, leaving 4 bases of the junction unmatched. This chain's CDR3 is CASSSDRGPNTGELFF. Written as DNA, the CDR3 is TGTGCCAGCAGTTCCGACAGGGGCCCGAACACCGGGGAGCTGTTTTTT.

This chain uses TRBV7-9 with TRBJ2-5; D remains unclear. This CDR3 is built from 15 residues. V was trimmed by 5 bases and J by 2 bases, leaving 15 bases between them. Germline loops: CDR1 SEHNR, CDR2 FQNEAQ (reference sequence). CDR3 bases: TGTGCCAGCAGCCCTGGCCCCGGGTCTCAAGAGACCCAGTACTTC. It specifies CASSPGPGSQETQYF.

The genes are TRBV28 and TRBJ1-2; maybe TRBD1 (5 bases). Germline CDR1 is MDHEN and CDR2 is SYDVKM. Trimming removed 5 bases at V and 2 bases at J, with 9 bases between. The length of the CDR3 is 13 residues. CDR3 sequence: CASSMGGNYGYTF. CDR3 nucleotides: TGTGCCAGCAGTATGGGGGGAAACTATGGCTACACCTTC.